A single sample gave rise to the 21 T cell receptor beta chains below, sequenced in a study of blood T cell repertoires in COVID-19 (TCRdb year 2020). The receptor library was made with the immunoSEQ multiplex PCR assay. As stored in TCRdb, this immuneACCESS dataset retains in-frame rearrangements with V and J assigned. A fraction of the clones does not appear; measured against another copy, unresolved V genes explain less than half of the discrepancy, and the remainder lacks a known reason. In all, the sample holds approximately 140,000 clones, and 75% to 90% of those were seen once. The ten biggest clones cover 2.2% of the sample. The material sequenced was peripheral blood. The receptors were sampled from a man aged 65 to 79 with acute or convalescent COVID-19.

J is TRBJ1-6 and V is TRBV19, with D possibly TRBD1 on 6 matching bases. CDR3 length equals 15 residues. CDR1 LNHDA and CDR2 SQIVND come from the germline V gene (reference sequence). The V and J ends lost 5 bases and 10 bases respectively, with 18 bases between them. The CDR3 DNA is TGTGCCAGTAGTCGACAGGCAGGGGACGGGTCACCCCTCCACTTT. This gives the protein CASSRQAGDGSPLHF.

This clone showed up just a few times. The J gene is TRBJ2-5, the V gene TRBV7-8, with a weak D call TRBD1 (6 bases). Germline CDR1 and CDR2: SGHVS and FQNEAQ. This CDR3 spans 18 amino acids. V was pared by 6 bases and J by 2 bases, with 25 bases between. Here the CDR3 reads CASRVRQAGRRSQETQYF. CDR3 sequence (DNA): TGTGCCAGCAGGGTTCGACAGGCTGGGCGGCGGAGTCAAGAGACCCAGTACTTC.

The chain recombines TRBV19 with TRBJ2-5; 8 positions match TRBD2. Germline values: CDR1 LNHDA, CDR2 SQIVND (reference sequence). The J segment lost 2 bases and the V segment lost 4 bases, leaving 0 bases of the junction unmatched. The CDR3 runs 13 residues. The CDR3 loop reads CASSTSGQETQYF. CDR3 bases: TGTGCCAGTAGTACTAGCGGGCAAGAGACCCAGTACTTC.

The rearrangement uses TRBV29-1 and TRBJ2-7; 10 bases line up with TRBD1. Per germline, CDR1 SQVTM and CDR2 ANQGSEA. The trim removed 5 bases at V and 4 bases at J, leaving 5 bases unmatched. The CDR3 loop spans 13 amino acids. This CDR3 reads CSVSGTGVYEQYF. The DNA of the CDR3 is TGCAGCGTTTCAGGGACAGGGGTTTACGAGCAGTACTTC.

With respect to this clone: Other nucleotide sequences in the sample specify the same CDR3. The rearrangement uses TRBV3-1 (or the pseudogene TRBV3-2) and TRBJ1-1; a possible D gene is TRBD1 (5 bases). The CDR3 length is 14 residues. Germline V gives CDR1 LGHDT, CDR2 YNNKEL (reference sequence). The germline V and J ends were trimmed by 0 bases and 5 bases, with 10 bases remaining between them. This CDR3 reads CASSQEGRVTEAFF. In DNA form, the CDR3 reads TGTGCCAGCAGCCAAGAGGGCAGGGTAACTGAAGCTTTCTTT.

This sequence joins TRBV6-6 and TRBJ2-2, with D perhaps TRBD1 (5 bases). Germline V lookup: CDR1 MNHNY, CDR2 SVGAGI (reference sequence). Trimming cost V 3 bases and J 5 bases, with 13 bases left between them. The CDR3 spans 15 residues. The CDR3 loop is CASSYSGMVTGELFF. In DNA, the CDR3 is TGTGCCAGCAGTTATTCAGGGATGGTTACCGGGGAGCTGTTTTTT.

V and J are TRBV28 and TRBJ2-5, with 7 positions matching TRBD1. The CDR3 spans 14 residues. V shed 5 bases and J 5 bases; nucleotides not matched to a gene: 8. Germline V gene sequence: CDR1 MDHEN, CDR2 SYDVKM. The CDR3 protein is CASSTNRGVETQYF. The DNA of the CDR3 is TGTGCCAGCAGTACGAACAGGGGAGTCGAGACCCAGTACTTC.

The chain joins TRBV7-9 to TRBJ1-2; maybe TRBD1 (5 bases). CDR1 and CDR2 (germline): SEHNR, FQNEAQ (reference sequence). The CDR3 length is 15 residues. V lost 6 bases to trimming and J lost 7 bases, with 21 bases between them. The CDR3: CASRAAGWGEGGYTF. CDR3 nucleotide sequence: TGTGCCAGCAGAGCGGCCGGCTGGGGGGAAGGTGGCTACACCTTC.

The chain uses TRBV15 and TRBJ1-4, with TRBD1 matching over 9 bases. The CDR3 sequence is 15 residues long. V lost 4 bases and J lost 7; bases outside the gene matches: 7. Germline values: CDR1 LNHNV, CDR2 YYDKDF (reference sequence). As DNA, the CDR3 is TGTGCCACCAGCACACAGGGGGCGGTTGGTGAAAAACTGTTTTTT. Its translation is CATSTQGAVGEKLFF.

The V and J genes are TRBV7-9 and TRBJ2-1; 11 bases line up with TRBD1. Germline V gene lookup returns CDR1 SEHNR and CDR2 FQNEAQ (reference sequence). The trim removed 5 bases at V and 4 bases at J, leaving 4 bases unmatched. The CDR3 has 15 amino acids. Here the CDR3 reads CASSPGQGEYNEQFF. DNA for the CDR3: TGTGCCAGCAGCCCGGGACAGGGGGAGTACAATGAGCAGTTCTTC.

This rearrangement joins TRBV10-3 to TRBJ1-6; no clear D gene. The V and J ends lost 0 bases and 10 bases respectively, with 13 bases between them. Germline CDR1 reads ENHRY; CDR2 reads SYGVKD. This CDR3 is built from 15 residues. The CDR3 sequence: CAISESSVAASPLHF. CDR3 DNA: TGTGCCATCAGTGAGTCGTCCGTAGCGGCGTCACCCCTCCACTTT.

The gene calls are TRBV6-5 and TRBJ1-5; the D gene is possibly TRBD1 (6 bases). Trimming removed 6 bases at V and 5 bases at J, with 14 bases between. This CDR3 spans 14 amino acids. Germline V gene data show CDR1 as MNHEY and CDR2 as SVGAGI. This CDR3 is CASRQGGGHQPQHF. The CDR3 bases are TGTGCCAGCAGACAGGGTGGGGGCCATCAGCCCCAGCATTTT.

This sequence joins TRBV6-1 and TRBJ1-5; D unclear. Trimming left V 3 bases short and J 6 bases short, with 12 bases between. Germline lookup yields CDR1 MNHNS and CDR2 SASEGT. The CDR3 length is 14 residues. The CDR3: CASSDDIVGQPQHF. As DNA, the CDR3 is TGTGCCAGCAGTGACGACATTGTGGGTCAGCCCCAGCATTTT.

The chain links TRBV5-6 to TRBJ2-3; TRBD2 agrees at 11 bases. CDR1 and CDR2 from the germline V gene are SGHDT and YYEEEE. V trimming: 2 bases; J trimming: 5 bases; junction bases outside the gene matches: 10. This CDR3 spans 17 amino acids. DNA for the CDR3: TGTGCCAGCAGCTTTCCGCTAGCGGGGGGCCAAGTAGATACGCAGTATTTT. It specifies CASSFPLAGGQVDTQYF.

The CDR3 sequence: CASSPFTSGMSSYNEQFF. In nucleotides, the CDR3 is TGTGCCAGCAGCCCCTTTACTAGCGGGATGAGCTCCTACAATGAGCAGTTCTTC. The chain carries TRBV7-8 and TRBJ2-1, with 10 bases aligning to TRBD2. The CDR3 extends over 18 amino acids. The V and J ends lost 5 bases and 0 bases, in that order; junction bases with no gene match: 10. Germline CDR1 is SGHVS and CDR2 is FQNEAQ.

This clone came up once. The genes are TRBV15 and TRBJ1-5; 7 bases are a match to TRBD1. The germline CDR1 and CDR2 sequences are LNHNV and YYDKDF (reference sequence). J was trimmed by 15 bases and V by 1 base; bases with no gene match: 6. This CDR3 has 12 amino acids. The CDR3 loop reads CATSRGEGASHF. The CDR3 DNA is TGTGCCACCAGCAGAGGAGAGGGGGCCTCGCATTTT.

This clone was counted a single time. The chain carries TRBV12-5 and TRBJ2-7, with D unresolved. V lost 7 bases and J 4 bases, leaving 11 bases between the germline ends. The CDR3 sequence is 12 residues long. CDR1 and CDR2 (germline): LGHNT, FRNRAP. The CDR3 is CASAPVMYEQYF. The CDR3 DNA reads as TGTGCTAGTGCCCCGGTCATGTACGAGCAGTACTTC.

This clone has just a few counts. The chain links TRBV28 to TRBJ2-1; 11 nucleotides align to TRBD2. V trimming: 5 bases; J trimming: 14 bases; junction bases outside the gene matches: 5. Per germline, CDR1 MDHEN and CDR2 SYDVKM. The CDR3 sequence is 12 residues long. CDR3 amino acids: CASSPTSGKEFF. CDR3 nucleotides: TGTGCCAGCAGTCCGACTAGCGGGAAGGAGTTCTTC.

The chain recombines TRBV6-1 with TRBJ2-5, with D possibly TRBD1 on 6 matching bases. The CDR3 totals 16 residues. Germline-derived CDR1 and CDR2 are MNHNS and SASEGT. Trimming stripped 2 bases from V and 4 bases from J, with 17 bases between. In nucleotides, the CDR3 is TGTGCCAGCAGTGAAAGGGCGAGGGGGACATCAGAGACCCAGTACTTC. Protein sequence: CASSERARGTSETQYF.

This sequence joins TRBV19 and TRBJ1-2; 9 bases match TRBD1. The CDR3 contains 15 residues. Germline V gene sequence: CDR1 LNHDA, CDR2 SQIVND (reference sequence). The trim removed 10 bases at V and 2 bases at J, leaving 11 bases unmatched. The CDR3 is CATMGQGISNYGYTF. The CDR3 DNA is TGTGCCACCATGGGACAGGGAATTTCGAACTATGGCTACACCTTC.

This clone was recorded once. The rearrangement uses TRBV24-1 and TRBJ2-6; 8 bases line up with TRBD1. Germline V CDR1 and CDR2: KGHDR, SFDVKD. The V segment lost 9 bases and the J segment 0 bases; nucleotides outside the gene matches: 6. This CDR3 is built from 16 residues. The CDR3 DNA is TGTGCCACCCAGGGGACAGGCCTCTCTGGGGCCAACGTCCTGACTTTC. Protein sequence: CATQGTGLSGANVLTF.